This T cell receptor (beta chain) was obtained from a study of blood T cell repertoires in COVID-19. Across the study: Sources were T cells, B-cell-depleted T cells, or PBMCs; the material itself was cDNA or gDNA.

Individuals aged roughly 18 to 95 years were recruited from approximately 24 US areas. Resolution of symptoms, clearance, or two negative PCRs was present in recovered Cohort 3 donors. The data were produced by immunoSEQ multiplex PCR, yet TCRdb's version contains in-frame clones alone and is incomplete. The sample has about 280,000 clones, around 88% seen once; the top ten hold roughly 6.2%. This CDR3 is built from 15 residues. Germline V gene lookup returns CDR1 SNHLY and CDR2 FYNNEI. The trim removed 6 bases at V and 7 bases at J, leaving 13 bases unmatched. The rearrangement joins TRBV2 to TRBJ2-7, with 9 bases fitting TRBD2. This receptor was obtained from a woman aged 40 to 50 who had recovered from COVID-19. Sequencing was performed on PBMCs or T cells enriched from blood (not recorded which). CDR3 DNA sequence: TGTGCCAGCAGCCCCTTGGAAGCGGGAGGTGGGGAGCAGTACTTC. Encoded protein: CASSPLEAGGGEQYF.